The 5 T cell receptor beta chains below were found in one sample sequenced in a study of identical twins. Each CDR3 protein is one row after TCRdb ran MiXCR on the 5' RACE reads. The sample holds about 530,000 distinct CDR3 sequences; around 15% are singletons and the top ten take 0.44%. The sample was also reused in another study, on yellow fever vaccine responses in identical twins.

Sample: CD4+ T cells sorted from blood. The receptors stem from a woman under 30 in good health.

This clonotype was recorded at least ten times. This rearrangement joins TRBV7-2 to TRBJ2-7; D possibly uses TRBD1 or TRBD2 (5 bases each). V lost 3 bases and J 4 bases, leaving 16 bases between the germline ends. There are 15 residues in the CDR3. CDR1 and CDR2 (germline): SGHTA, FQGNSA. CDR3 sequence reads: CASSLADGTSYEQYV. The CDR3 coding sequence is TGTGCCAGCAGCTTGGCCGACGGGACCTCATACGAGCAGTACGTC.

The V gene is TRBV7-6, the J gene TRBJ2-3; 8 nucleotides match TRBD1. The CDR3 consists of 14 residues. V shed 4 bases, J shed 4 bases, and the junction held 4 bases outside the gene matches. Germline V CDR1 and CDR2: SGHVS, FNYEAQ. The CDR3 here is CASSYGQGADTQYF. CDR3 bases: TGTGCCAGCAGCTACGGACAGGGCGCAGATACGCAGTATTTT.

In its sample, this clonotype was seen a few times. This chain links TRBV5-1 with TRBJ2-2, with D perhaps matching TRBD1 or TRBD2 (5 bases each). Germline V gene sequence: CDR1 SGHRS, CDR2 YFSETQ. The V end lost 1 base, the J end lost 2 bases, and 9 bases lay between the germline ends. There are 15 residues in the CDR3. CDR3 sequence (DNA): TGCGCCAGCAGCTTGCCGGGACCAAACACCGGGGAGCTGTTTTTT. This translates into CASSLPGPNTGELFF.

The J gene is TRBJ1-2, the V gene TRBV20-1, with unresolved D. The CDR3 is 13 residues long. Between the trimmed V and J ends, which lost 3 bases and 7 bases, there was a span of 15 bases. CDR1 DFQATT and CDR2 SNEGSKA come from the germline V gene (reference sequence). CDR3 residues: CSASVGKAGGYTF. As DNA, the CDR3 is TGCAGTGCTAGTGTCGGAAAGGCCGGTGGCTACACCTTC.

V gene TRBV5-1 combines with J gene TRBJ1-3, with D maybe TRBD1 (5 bases). The CDR3 runs 19 residues. Trimming left V 0 bases short and J 0 bases short, with 19 bases between. The germline CDR1 and CDR2 sequences are SGHRS and YFSETQ. This CDR3 reads CASSLDPDGGELSGNTIYF. The CDR3 nucleotides are TGCGCCAGCAGCTTGGACCCTGATGGGGGAGAGCTCTCTGGAAACACCATATATTTT.